What follows describes a single T cell receptor beta chain. This may arise from a read error, as a much more abundant clone is one base away. Trimming removed 5 bases from V and 8 bases from J, with 23 bases in between. The CDR3 is made up of 15 amino acids. Per the germline V gene, CDR1 is DFQATT and CDR2 is SNEGSKA (reference sequence). The data stem from a study of T cells in Graves' hyperthyroidism and ophthalmopathy. RNA transcripts served as the template for amplifying TCR beta CDR3 regions. A set of HTBI primers served as the primers for a first-round RT-PCR of the TCR CDR3. TCRdb reprocessed the multiplex PCR reads with MiXCR, giving one entry per CDR3 protein. The top ten hold roughly 50% of the sample, which has approximately 530,000 distinct CDR3 sequences, around 20% seen once.

This receptor was obtained from a man aged 35-49 years with Graves' ophthalmopathy. The rearrangement uses TRBV20-1 and TRBJ2-3; perhaps TRBD2 as D (6 bases). The sequenced material came from blood. CDR3 sequence (DNA): TGCAGTGCTGGGTTGCCAGGGCGGGGATCCTTTACGCAGTATTTT. Translation: CSAGLPGRGSFTQYF.